The clone carrying this TCR beta chain showed up many times. Its matching antigen is unknown. Transcripts of RNA were the source for amplifying TCR beta CDR3 regions. An initial RT-PCR round employing HTBI primers preceded a second-round multiplex PCR. TCRdb reanalysed the multiplex PCR reads using MiXCR and keeps one entry per CDR3 protein. Altogether under 800,000 distinct CDR3 sequences are present, roughly 20% being singletons, with the ten largest covering around 6.9%. These data are taken from a study of Graves' ophthalmopathy and Graves' hyperthyroidism. Regarding the study as a whole: Ophthalmopathy progression predictions by the model showed around 72% specificity and approximately 71% sensitivity.

Trimming took 0 bases from V and 2 from J; bases not matched to a gene: 4. The CDR3 runs 16 residues. Germline lookup yields CDR1 LGHNA and CDR2 YSLEER. The sequencing sample was made of peripheral blood. The source of this sequence is a woman aged 18-35 years with stable Graves' hyperthyroidism. Some clones in this sample may be carry-over from other donors' samples. The chain employs TRBV4-3 and TRBJ2-5; 9 bases align to TRBD2. This chain's CDR3 is CASSQDLAGQQETQYF. The CDR3 coding sequence is TGCGCCAGCAGCCAAGATCTAGCGGGACAGCAAGAGACCCAGTACTTC.